The rows below give T cell receptor beta chains drawn from one sample of a study of blood T cell repertoires in COVID-19. Profiling relied on immunoSEQ multiplex PCR, and the TCRdb table lists in-frame clones only, not all of them. Counted here are under 45,000 clones, roughly three quarters occurring once; the ten biggest clones make up 27%. The sample was peripheral blood. The receptors derive from a man aged 80 or over with acute or convalescent COVID-19. CDR3s include the opening cysteine and the closing phenylalanine or tryptophan. D genes are given only for firm matches. Only part of the rows carry a size: once, few, many, or a class if the clone is expanded.

d_gene	abundance	v_gene	j_gene	CDR3aa	CDR3nt
TRBD1	-	TRBV7-2	TRBJ2-5	CASSPDRVAQYF	TGTGCCAGCAGCCCCGACAGGGTGGCCCAGTACTTC
-	-	TRBV2	TRBJ2-7	CASSYDTEQYF	TGTGCCAGCAGTTACGACACCGAGCAGTACTTC
-	-	TRBV21-1	TRBJ1-5	CASLGGRSNQPQHF	TGTGCCTCATTGGGGGGGCGCAGCAATCAGCCCCAGCATTTT
-	-	TRBV10-2	TRBJ1-1	CASSEATENTEAFF	TGCGCCAGCAGTGAGGCGACAGAGAACACTGAAGCTTTCTTT
-	few	TRBV5-6	TRBJ2-2	CASSLRSSVGVFF	TGTGCCAGCAGCTTGAGGTCTAGCGTTGGCGTGTTTTTT
TRBD1	once	TRBV4-1	TRBJ2-1	CASQDRGSSSEQFF	TGCGCCAGTCAAGACAGGGGATCGTCGAGTGAGCAGTTCTTC
-	few	TRBV30	TRBJ2-2	CAWSVTGPTGELFF	TGTGCCTGGAGTGTAACAGGGCCCACCGGGGAGCTGTTTTTT
TRBD2	-	TRBV7-2	TRBJ2-1	CASSLVSSGSGTEQFF	TGTGCCAGCAGCTTAGTTTCCAGCGGGAGCGGAACTGAGCAGTTCTTC
TRBD1	-	TRBV11-2	TRBJ2-5	CASSVTGAQETQYF	TGTGCCAGCAGCGTGACAGGGGCGCAAGAGACCCAGTACTTC
TRBD2	-	TRBV9	TRBJ2-1	CASSAGGALNSYNEQFF	TGTGCCAGCAGCGCGGGGGGGGCGCTAAACTCCTACAATGAGCAGTTCTTC
TRBD2	-	TRBV7-9	TRBJ2-1	CASKQTSGGEQFF	TGTGCCAGTAAACAAACGAGCGGGGGTGAGCAGTTCTTC
TRBD2	-	TRBV11-2	TRBJ2-1	CASSGLAGGLSYNEQFF	TGTGCCAGCAGCGGACTAGCGGGGGGGCTCTCCTACAATGAGCAGTTCTTC
TRBD2	-	TRBV23-1	TRBJ2-3	CASSQTGFLAGSFTDTQYF	TGCGCCAGCAGTCAAACCGGTTTTTTAGCGGGGTCCTTCACAGATACGCAGTATTTT
TRBD2	-	TRBV10-1	TRBJ2-1	CASSEGLAAYEQFF	TGCGCCAGCAGTGAAGGCCTAGCGGCCTATGAGCAGTTCTTC
TRBD1	-	TRBV6-5	TRBJ1-2	CASSYSSLYRGGGYTF	TGTGCCAGCAGTTACTCTTCACTATACAGGGGAGGCGGCTACACCTTC
-	-	TRBV5-4	TRBJ2-2	CASSLGQNGELFF	TGTGCCAGCAGCCTCGGACAGAACGGGGAGCTGTTTTTT
-	-	TRBV18	TRBJ2-2	CASSPNQGDLSGELFF	TGTGCCAGCTCACCAAACCAGGGCGACCTATCCGGGGAGCTGTTTTTT
TRBD1	-	TRBV24-1	TRBJ1-2	CATSEDRVGGYTF	TGTGCCACCAGTGAAGACAGGGTCGGGGGCTACACCTTC
-	-	TRBV11-2	TRBJ2-7	CASSLVQGTTYEQYF	TGTGCCAGCAGCTTAGTGCAGGGAACGACCTACGAGCAGTACTTC
-	-	TRBV9	TRBJ2-2	CASSVRFGAGSGELFF	TGTGCCAGCAGCGTGAGGTTTGGGGCCGGATCCGGGGAGCTGTTTTTT
TRBD1	-	TRBV10-1	TRBJ2-2	CASSGYTGTGNTGELFF	TGCGCCAGCAGTGGATATACCGGGACAGGGAACACCGGGGAGCTGTTTTTT
-	-	TRBV3-1/TRBV3-2	TRBJ1-6	CASSQQANSPLHF	TGTGCCAGCAGCCAACAGGCTAATTCACCCCTCCACTTT
-	-	TRBV27	TRBJ2-7	CASSFQGRGYEQYF	TGTGCCAGCAGTTTCCAGGGGCGCGGGTACGAGCAGTACTTC
-	once	TRBV27	TRBJ1-2	CASSFAQGSYGYTF	TGTGCCAGCAGTTTTGCACAGGGTTCCTATGGCTACACCTTC
TRBD2	-	TRBV4-2	TRBJ2-1	CASSQGAGSYNEQFF	TGTGCCAGCAGCCAAGGAGCGGGAAGCTACAATGAGCAGTTCTTC
-	-	TRBV4-2	TRBJ2-2	CASSLESGSGELFF	TGTGCCAGCAGCCTGGAGTCCGGGTCCGGGGAGCTGTTTTTT
-	few	TRBV29-1	TRBJ1-2	CSVETEPPYGYTF	TGCAGCGTTGAAACCGAGCCCCCTTATGGCTACACCTTC
TRBD2	-	TRBV5-1	TRBJ2-1	CASSLGGTTYNEQFF	TGCGCCAGCAGCTTGGGCGGGACTACCTACAATGAGCAGTTCTTC
-	-	TRBV14	TRBJ1-6	CASSQAWAVNSPLHF	TGTGCCAGCAGCCAAGCTTGGGCAGTTAATTCACCCCTCCACTTT
-	-	TRBV29-1	TRBJ2-7	CSVFWETGASYEQYF	TGCAGCGTTTTTTGGGAGACAGGTGCATCCTACGAGCAGTACTTC
-	-	TRBV7-9	TRBJ2-3	CASSRTLGRGTDTQYF	TGTGCCAGCAGCCGCACACTAGGGCGAGGCACAGATACGCAGTATTTT
TRBD2	-	TRBV5-1	TRBJ2-1	CASSFGTSGSRYNEQFF	TGCGCCAGCAGCTTCGGGACTAGCGGGAGTCGCTACAATGAGCAGTTCTTC
-	-	TRBV3-1/TRBV3-2	TRBJ2-2	CASSQDVGVERGNTGELFF	TGTGCCAGCAGCCAAGATGTTGGGGTTGAACGGGGGAACACCGGGGAGCTGTTTTTT